This is a list of T cell receptor beta chains from one sample in a study of response to subunit inactivated influenza vaccine. TCRdb reanalysed the RT-PCR reads using MiXCR and keeps one entry per CDR3 protein. The table includes about 500,000 distinct CDR3 sequences, approximately 12% detected once. This material consisted of PBMCs from blood, taken roughly 6 weeks after vaccination. The receptors stem from a middle-aged man who received an inactivated influenza vaccine. CDR3s include the opening cysteine and the closing phenylalanine or tryptophan. The order of the fields is clone size, J gene, V gene, D gene, CDR3 DNA, CDR3 protein. A D gene is named only where the DNA matches it firmly. Clone size is shown for a subset of rows, as once, few, many or a class of expanded clone.

-	TRBJ2-7	TRBV20-1	TRBD1	TGCAGTGCTAGAGCTACAGGGGTATCATCGAGGGAGTTATCGTTCTACGAGCAGTACTTC	CSARATGVSSRELSFYEQYF
-	TRBJ2-1	TRBV3-1	-	TGTGCCAGCAGCCGTGCGGGACCGTGGAATGAGCAGTTCTTC	CASSRAGPWNEQFF
many	TRBJ2-1	TRBV20-1	-	TGCAGTGCTAGTCGTGGGAATGAGCAGTTCTTC	CSASRGNEQFF
-	TRBJ2-7	TRBV6-2/TRBV6-3	-	TGTGCCAGCAGTTATGGGGCCATTCCTTCCTCCTACGAGCAGTACTTC	CASSYGAIPSSYEQYF
many	TRBJ2-2	TRBV20-1	TRBD2	TGCAGTGCTAGAGCGAGCGGGGGGACGAACACCGGGGAGCTGTTTTTT	CSARASGGTNTGELFF
few	TRBJ2-7	TRBV18	-	TGTGCCAGCTCACCAGGGAGGAACGAGCAGTACTTC	CASSPGRNEQYF
-	TRBJ1-5	TRBV4-2	-	TGTGCCAGCAGCCAAGATCCAGGGCGGGGTTATCGGCCCCAGCATTTT	CASSQDPGRGYRPQHF
-	TRBJ1-1	TRBV28	TRBD1	TGTGCCAGCACCCGCGGAGGACAGGGGTACACTGAAGCTTTCTTT	CASTRGGQGYTEAFF
many	TRBJ2-7	TRBV10-3	TRBD1	TGTGCCATCAGTGGTTCCTCCTTTCCGGGACAGGCCACCTACGAGCAGTACTTC	CAISGSSFPGQATYEQYF
many	TRBJ2-7	TRBV20-1	-	TGCAGTGCTAGAGAATTCGGGCGGGGCTCCTACGAGCAGTACTTC	CSAREFGRGSYEQYF
few	TRBJ2-5	TRBV4-2	TRBD2	TGTGCCAGCAGCCCAAACGCGGGGGGCCCGGGGGAGACCCAGTACTTC	CASSPNAGGPGETQYF
-	TRBJ2-1	TRBV5-1	TRBD2	TGCGCCAGCAGTCAGGTTCTGGGAGGGCCTGGTGAGCAGTTCTTC	CASSQVLGGPGEQFF
-	TRBJ1-1	TRBV28	-	TGTGCCAGCAGGGTTGCGCAAGAAGCTTTCTTT	CASRVAQEAFF
-	TRBJ2-1	TRBV27	TRBD2	TGTGCCAGCAGTCTAGAGCGGGGAGAGCAGTTCTTC	CASSLERGEQFF
-	TRBJ2-7	TRBV11-2	TRBD2	TGTGCCAGCAGCACGGTTAGCGGGAAAAACGAGCAGTACTTC	CASSTVSGKNEQYF
-	TRBJ2-7	TRBV20-1	TRBD2	TGCAGTGCTAGAGGTCGGACTAGCGGGATGAACTACGAGCAGTACTTC	CSARGRTSGMNYEQYF
-	TRBJ2-2	TRBV5-1	-	TGCGCCAGCAGCTTGAGGCGCAGGGCGGCCGGGGAGCTGTTTTTT	CASSLRRRAAGELFF
few	TRBJ2-1	TRBV20-1	-	TGCTGCGCTAGAGATCCTGGGACAACAGGTTCCTACAATGAGCAGTTCTTC	CCARDPGTTGSYNEQFF
few	TRBJ2-7	TRBV29-1	-	TGCAGCGCTGGACGGGGAGAACACGAGCAGTACTTC	CSAGRGEHEQYF
-	TRBJ1-1	TRBV5-6	-	TGTGCCAGCAGCTTGGAAGGGGACCGGTGGAACACTGAAGCTTTCTTT	CASSLEGDRWNTEAFF
few	TRBJ2-6	TRBV30	-	TGTGCCTGGAGTCGTTCTGGGGCCAACGTCCTGACTTTC	CAWSRSGANVLTF